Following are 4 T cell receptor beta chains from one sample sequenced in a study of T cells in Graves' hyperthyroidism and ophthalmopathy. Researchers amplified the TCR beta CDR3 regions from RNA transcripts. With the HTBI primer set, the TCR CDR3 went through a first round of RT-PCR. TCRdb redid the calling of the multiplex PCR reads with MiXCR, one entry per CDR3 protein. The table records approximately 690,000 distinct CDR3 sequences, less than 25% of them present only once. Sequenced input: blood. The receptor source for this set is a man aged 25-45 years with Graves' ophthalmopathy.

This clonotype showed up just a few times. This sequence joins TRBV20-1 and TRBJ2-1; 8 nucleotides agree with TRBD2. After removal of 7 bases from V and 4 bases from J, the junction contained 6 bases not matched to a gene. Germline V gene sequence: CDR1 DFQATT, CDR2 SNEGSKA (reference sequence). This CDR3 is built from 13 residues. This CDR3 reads CSVTQRGYNEQFF. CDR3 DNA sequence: TGCAGTGTCACCCAGCGGGGGTACAATGAGCAGTTCTTC.

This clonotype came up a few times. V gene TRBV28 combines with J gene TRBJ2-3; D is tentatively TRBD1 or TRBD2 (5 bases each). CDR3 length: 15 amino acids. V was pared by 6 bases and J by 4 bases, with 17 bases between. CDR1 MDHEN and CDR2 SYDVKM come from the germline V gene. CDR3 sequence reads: CASSLGTSPSDTQYF. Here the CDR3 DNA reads TGTGCCAGCAGCCTGGGGACCTCACCGTCAGATACGCAGTATTTT.

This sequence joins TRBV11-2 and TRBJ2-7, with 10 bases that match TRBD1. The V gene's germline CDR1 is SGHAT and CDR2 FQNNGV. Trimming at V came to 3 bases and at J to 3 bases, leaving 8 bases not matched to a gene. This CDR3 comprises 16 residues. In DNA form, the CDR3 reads TGTGCCAGCAGCTTTGAGATGGGACAGGGGTACTACGAGCAGTACTTC. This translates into CASSFEMGQGYYEQYF.

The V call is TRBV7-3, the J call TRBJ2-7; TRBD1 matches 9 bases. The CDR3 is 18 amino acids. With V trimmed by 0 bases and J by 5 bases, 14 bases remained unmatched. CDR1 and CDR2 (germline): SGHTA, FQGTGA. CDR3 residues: CASSLTGTGRAWLHEQYF. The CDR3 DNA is TGTGCCAGCAGCTTAACTGGGACAGGGCGCGCATGGTTGCACGAGCAGTACTTC.